The clone carrying this T cell receptor beta chain has a count of ten or more. Its antigen is unknown. This sample is drawn from a study of T cells after yellow fever vaccination. With 1 base removed from V and 5 bases from J, the gap between germline ends came to 9 bases. CDR3 size: 14 residues. Looked up from germline, CDR1 is SGHTA and CDR2 is FQGNSA. 5'RACE template switching generated TCR cDNA, adding a universal primer site and UMIs. Each CDR3 protein is one row after TCRdb ran MiXCR on the 5' RACE reads. The sample lists over 250,000 distinct CDR3 sequences; around 4.9% were seen once. Overall study results and limits: The booster response re-showed most primary clones: 96% CD4, 88% CD8. The secondary response was weaker but peaked faster, day 5 versus 15.

The chain joins TRBV7-2 to TRBJ1-5; D is possibly TRBD1 (6 bases). This clonotype was sampled from a man aged 18 to 35 who received the YFV17D yellow fever vaccine. The source material was CD4+ T cells sorted from PBMCs, sampled on the day of the yellow fever booster vaccination. CDR3 sequence reads: CASSLVEGDQPQHF. The DNA for the CDR3 is TGTGCCAGCAGCTTAGTTGAGGGGGATCAGCCCCAGCATTTT.